This T cell receptor beta chain was retrieved from a study of blood T cells in healthy people across ages. Extracted total RNA amounted to at least 5.5 micrograms for each sample. Germline CDR1 reads SGHTA; CDR2 reads FQGNSA. The V gene lost 0 bases and the J gene lost 8 bases, with 16 bases spanning the gap. The CDR3 has 16 amino acids. It was with a sample-barcoded 5' primer and a J-beta primer mix that a second PCR of roughly 7 to 12 cycles was run. TCRdb reprocessed the 5' RACE reads with MiXCR, giving one entry per CDR3 protein. The data contain more than 900,000 distinct CDR3 sequences, almost 30% of them singletons. These data were also filed under a second study, of T cells of mothers and their children.

Sequencing was carried out using blood. The origin of this receptor is a woman aged 40 to 49 in good health. This chain joins TRBV7-2 and TRBJ1-4; no clear D. This chain's CDR3 is CASSLAALGGGEKLFF. CDR3 coding DNA: TGTGCCAGCAGCTTAGCGGCCTTAGGAGGCGGAGAAAAACTGTTTTTT.